This entry concerns a single T cell receptor (beta chain). Its antigen is not known. The data belong to a study of T cell repertoires in cytomegalovirus infection. The wider study: In public TCR beta signatures, there were indications of both CMV infection and matching HLA type. Broader study findings: Carriers of CMV plus the relevant HLA were identified by cumulative public TCR beta family frequency.

The germline CDR1 and CDR2 sequences are LGHNA and YSLEER. This CDR3 has 14 residues. Trimming took 0 bases from V and 11 from J; bases not matched to a gene: 5. TCRdb analysed the reads with MiXCR anew, one entry per CDR3 protein. The table records 68,000 or so distinct CDR3 sequences, under 25% of them present only once. The J gene is TRBJ2-3, the V gene TRBV4-3, with 10 bases lining up with TRBD2. The source is a human donor in good health (CMV status not recorded). Some clones in this sample may be carry-over from other donors' samples. Input material: PBMCs, sequenced either directly or after in vitro stimulation (not recorded which). In DNA, the CDR3 is TGCGCCAGCAGCCAAGATGGGACTAGCGCTAGGCAGTATTTT. Protein: CASSQDGTSARQYF.